A single sample gave rise to the 14 T cell receptor beta chains below, sequenced in a study of cytomegalovirus exposure and HLA in healthy donors. PCR employed 60 Vbeta and 13 Jbeta primers. The method was immunoSEQ multiplex PCR; TCRdb's version includes in-frame clones alone and lacks a portion of them. This sample has 250,000 to 350,000 clones, with 75% to 90% found just once. The specimen sequenced was PBMCs. These receptors were collected from a man aged 35-49 years in good health and CMV-seropositive.

The V gene is TRBV7-9, the J gene TRBJ2-1, with TRBD2 identical over 9 bases. Germline CDR1 SEHNR, CDR2 FQNEAQ (reference sequence). V lost 1 base, J lost 4 bases, and 5 bases stayed unmatched. The CDR3 extends over 16 amino acids. The CDR3 nucleotides read TGTGCCAGCAGCTTAGTGGAGCTAGCGGGGTACAATGAGCAGTTCTTC. Translating it yields CASSLVELAGYNEQFF.

The rearrangement uses TRBV6-4 and TRBJ2-1, with TRBD2 matching 7 bases. Germline CDR1 reads MRHNA; CDR2 reads SNTAGT. V dropped 5 bases and J dropped 4; count of bases not matched to a gene: 8. The CDR3 totals 15 residues. The CDR3 loop reads CASSPSPGGYNEQFF. The CDR3 nucleotides are TGTGCCAGCAGTCCCAGCCCGGGAGGATACAATGAGCAGTTCTTC.

The chain combines TRBV9 with TRBJ2-6, with no clear D. Between the trimmed V and J ends, which lost 0 bases and 0 bases, there was a span of 13 bases. The CDR3 totals 18 residues. Germline V CDR1 and CDR2: SGDLS, YYNGEE. CDR3 DNA: TGTGCCAGCAGCGTAGGTTACAGAAGTCACTCTGGGGCCAACGTCCTGACTTTC. Residues: CASSVGYRSHSGANVLTF. The complete variable domain, with remaining parts taken from reference TRBV9 and TRBJ2-6, reads DSGVTQTPKHLITATGQRVTLRCSPRSGDLSVYWYQQSLDQGLQFLIQYYNGEERAKGNILERFSAQQFPDLHSELNLSSLELGDSALYFCASSVGYRSHSGANVLTFGAGSRLTVL.

This clone was seen once. The rearrangement links TRBV7-2 to TRBJ2-7, with D perhaps TRBD2 (5 bases). Germline-derived CDR1 and CDR2 are SGHTA and FQGNSA. Trimming cost V 5 bases and J 3 bases, with 11 bases left between them. The CDR3 contains 13 residues. This CDR3 is CASSTEGVYEQYF. The CDR3 nucleotides are TGTGCCAGCAGCACCGAGGGAGTCTACGAGCAGTACTTC. The full variable domain, completed using reference TRBV7-2 and TRBJ2-7, is GAGVSQSPSNKVTEKGKDVELRCDPISGHTALYWYRQSLGQGLEFLIYFQGNSAPDKSGLPSDRFSAERTGGSVSTLTIQRTQQEDSAVYLCASSTEGVYEQYFGPGTRLTVT.

The CDR3 nucleotides are TGCGCCAGCGACGGAGGAGAGACCCAGTACTTC. Encoded protein: CASDGGETQYF. This chain uses TRBV5-1 with TRBJ2-5; D perhaps matches TRBD2 (5 bases). Germline CDR1 SGHRS, CDR2 YFSETQ. The CDR3 has 11 residues. The V end was cut by 7 bases, the J end by 4 bases, with 8 bases between.

This clone was recorded once. This chain links TRBV19 with TRBJ2-7, with D maybe TRBD1 (5 bases). Between the trimmed V and J ends, which lost 1 base and 3 bases, there was a span of 7 bases. The CDR3 is 13 residues long. Germline loops: CDR1 LNHDA, CDR2 SQIVND (reference sequence). As DNA, the CDR3 is TGTGCCAGTAGTATAGGACAGTACTACGAGCAGTACTTC. Amino acid sequence: CASSIGQYYEQYF.

The count of this clone is one. The chain links TRBV6-5 to TRBJ2-5; 8 nucleotides align to TRBD2. Germline V gene sequence: CDR1 MNHEY, CDR2 SVGAGI. The CDR3 runs 11 residues. V lost 6 bases to trimming and J lost 9 bases; unmatched junction nucleotides: 3. The CDR3 sequence is CASSQAGAQYF. CDR3 sequence (DNA): TGTGCCAGCAGCCAAGCGGGAGCCCAGTACTTC.

The chain is built from TRBV29-1 and TRBJ2-5, with 7 bases matching TRBD2. The CDR3 has 12 amino acids. CDR1 is SQVTM and CDR2 is ANQGSEA in the germline V gene. Trimming at V came to 8 bases and at J to 4 bases, leaving 7 bases not matched to a gene. The CDR3 region is CSSRESRETQYF. The CDR3 DNA reads as TGCAGCTCGCGGGAGTCTCGAGAGACCCAGTACTTC.

This chain uses TRBV19 with TRBJ1-1; 7 bases map to TRBD1. CDR3 size: 13 residues. CDR1 and CDR2 (germline): LNHDA, SQIVND (reference sequence). After removal of 4 bases from V and 4 bases from J, the junction contained 3 bases not matched to a gene. CDR3 sequence (DNA): TGTGCCAGTAGTACAGGGGGGCGCACTGAAGCTTTCTTT. Translation: CASSTGGRTEAFF.

The chain is built from TRBV30 and TRBJ1-2; 9 bases fit TRBD1. The CDR3 is made up of 16 amino acids. CDR1 and CDR2 (germline): GTSNPN, SVGIG (reference sequence). The trim removed 4 bases at V and 6 bases at J, leaving 15 bases unmatched. CDR3: CAWNPPDIRQGDGYTF. CDR3 DNA: TGTGCCTGGAACCCCCCGGACATCCGACAGGGGGATGGCTACACCTTC.

This chain joins TRBV7-9 and TRBJ2-3; 9 bases match TRBD2. V lost 4 bases, J lost 0 bases, and 8 bases stayed unmatched. CDR1 and CDR2 from the germline V gene are SEHNR and FQNEAQ (reference sequence). The length of the CDR3 is 17 residues. Here the CDR3 reads CASSSVTSGTSTDTQYF. CDR3 sequence (DNA): TGTGCCAGCAGCTCCGTGACTAGCGGTACTAGCACAGATACGCAGTATTTT. Variable domain in full (rest from reference TRBV7-9 and TRBJ2-3): DTGVSQNPRHKITKRGQNVTFRCDPISEHNRLYWYRQTLGQGPEFLTYFQNEAQLEKSRLLSDRFSAERPKGSFSTLEIQRTEQGDSAMYLCASSSVTSGTSTDTQYFGPGTRLTVL.

This chain uses TRBV30 with TRBJ1-4; D remains unclear. With 4 bases removed from V and 3 bases from J, the gap between germline ends came to 9 bases. Germline assignment: CDR1 GTSNPN and CDR2 SVGIG (reference sequence). This CDR3 comprises 13 residues. The CDR3 loop is CAWNGRSNEKLFF. CDR3 coding DNA: TGTGCCTGGAATGGCAGGTCTAATGAAAAACTGTTTTTT.

This chain links TRBV4-3 with TRBJ2-5; maybe TRBD2 (6 bases). Germline V gene sequence: CDR1 LGHNA, CDR2 YSLEER. This CDR3 is built from 16 residues. V was cut by 4 bases and J by 5 bases, with 20 bases left in between. Here the CDR3 DNA reads TGCGCCAGCAGCCCCTCGGGCCAGGGAGGCACGGAGACCCAGTACTTC. Protein sequence: CASSPSGQGGTETQYF.

This chain connects TRBV7-3 to TRBJ1-3; a possible D gene is TRBD1 (5 bases). Looked up from germline, CDR1 is SGHTA and CDR2 is FQGTGA. The CDR3 is 16 residues long. V gave up 1 base and J gave up 3 bases, with 13 bases separating them. The CDR3 nucleotides are TGTGCCAGCAGCTTAAGGGCAGGGCAGGGTGGAAACACCATATATTTT. Translation: CASSLRAGQGGNTIYF.